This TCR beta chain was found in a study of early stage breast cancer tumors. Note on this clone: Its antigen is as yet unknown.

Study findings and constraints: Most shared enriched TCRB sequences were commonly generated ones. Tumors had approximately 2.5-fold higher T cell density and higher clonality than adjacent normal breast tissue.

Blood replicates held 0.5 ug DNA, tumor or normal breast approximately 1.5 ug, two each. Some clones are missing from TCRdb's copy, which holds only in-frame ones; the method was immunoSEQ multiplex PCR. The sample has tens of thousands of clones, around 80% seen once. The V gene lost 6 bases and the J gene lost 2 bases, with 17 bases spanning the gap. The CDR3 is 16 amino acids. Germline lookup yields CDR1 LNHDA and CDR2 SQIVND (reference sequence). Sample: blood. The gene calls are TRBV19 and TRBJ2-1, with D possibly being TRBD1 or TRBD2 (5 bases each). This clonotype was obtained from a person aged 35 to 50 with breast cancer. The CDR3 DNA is TGTGCCAGTAGGCCTGACCGGGACGGAGCCTACAATGAGCAGTTCTTC. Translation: CASRPDRDGAYNEQFF.